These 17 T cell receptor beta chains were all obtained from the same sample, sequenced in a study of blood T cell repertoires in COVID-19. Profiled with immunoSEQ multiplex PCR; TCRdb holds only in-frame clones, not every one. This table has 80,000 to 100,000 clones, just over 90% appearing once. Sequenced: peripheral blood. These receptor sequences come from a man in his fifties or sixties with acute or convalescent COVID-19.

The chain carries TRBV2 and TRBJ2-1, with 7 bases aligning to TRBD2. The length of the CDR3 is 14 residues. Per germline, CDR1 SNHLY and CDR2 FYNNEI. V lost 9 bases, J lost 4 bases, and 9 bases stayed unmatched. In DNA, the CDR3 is TGTGCCAGTCCTCGTGGTAGCGGGTACAATGAGCAGTTCTTC. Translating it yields CASPRGSGYNEQFF. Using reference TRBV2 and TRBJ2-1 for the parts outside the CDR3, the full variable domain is EPEVTQTPSHQVTQMGQEVILRCVPISNHLYFYWYRQILGQKVEFLVSFYNNEISEKSEIFDDQFSVERPDGSNFTLKIRSTKLEDSAMYFCASPRGSGYNEQFFGPGTRLTVL.

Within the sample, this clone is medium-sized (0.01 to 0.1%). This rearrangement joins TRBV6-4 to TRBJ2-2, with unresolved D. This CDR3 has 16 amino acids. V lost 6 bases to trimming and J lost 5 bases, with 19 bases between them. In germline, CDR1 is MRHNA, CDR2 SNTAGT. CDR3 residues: CASRRPNRRETGELFF. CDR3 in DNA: TGTGCCAGCAGGCGGCCAAATCGGAGAGAAACCGGGGAGCTGTTTTTT.

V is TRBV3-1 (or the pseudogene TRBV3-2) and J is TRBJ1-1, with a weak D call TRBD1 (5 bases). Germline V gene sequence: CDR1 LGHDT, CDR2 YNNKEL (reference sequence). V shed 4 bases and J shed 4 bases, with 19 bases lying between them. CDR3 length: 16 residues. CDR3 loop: CASSPPSVGGTTEAFF. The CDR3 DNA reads TGTGCCAGCAGCCCCCCTTCGGTCGGGGGGACCACTGAAGCTTTCTTT.

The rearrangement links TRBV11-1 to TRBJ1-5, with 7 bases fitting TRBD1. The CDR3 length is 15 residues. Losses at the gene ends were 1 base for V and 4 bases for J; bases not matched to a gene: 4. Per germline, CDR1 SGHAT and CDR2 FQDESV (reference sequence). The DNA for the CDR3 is TGTGCCAGCAGCTTAGACGGACAGGAGAATCAGCCCCAGCATTTT. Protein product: CASSLDGQENQPQHF.

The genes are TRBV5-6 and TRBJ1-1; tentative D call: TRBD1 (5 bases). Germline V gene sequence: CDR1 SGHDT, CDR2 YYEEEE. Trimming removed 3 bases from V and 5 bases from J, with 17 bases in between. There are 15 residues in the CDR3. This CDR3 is CASSSKAGVVTEAFF. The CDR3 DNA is TGTGCCAGCAGCTCTAAGGCGGGGGTTGTGACTGAAGCTTTCTTT.

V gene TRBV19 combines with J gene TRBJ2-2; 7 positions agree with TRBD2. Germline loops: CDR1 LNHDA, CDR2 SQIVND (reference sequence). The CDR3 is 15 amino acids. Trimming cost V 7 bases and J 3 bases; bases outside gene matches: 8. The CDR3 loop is CASTLLAGDTGELFF. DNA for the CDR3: TGTGCCAGTACTCTTCTCGCGGGGGACACCGGGGAGCTGTTTTTT.

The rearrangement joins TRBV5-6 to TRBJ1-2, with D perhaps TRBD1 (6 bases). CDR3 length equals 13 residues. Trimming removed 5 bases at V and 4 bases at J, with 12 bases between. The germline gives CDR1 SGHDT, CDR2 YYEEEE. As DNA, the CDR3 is TGTGCCAGCAGACACCAGGGGATCTATGGCTACACCTTC. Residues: CASRHQGIYGYTF.

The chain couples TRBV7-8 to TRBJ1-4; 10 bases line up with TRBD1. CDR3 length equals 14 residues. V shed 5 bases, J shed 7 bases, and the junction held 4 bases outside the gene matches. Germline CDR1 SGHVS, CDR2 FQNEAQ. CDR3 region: CASSRDRGLEKLFF. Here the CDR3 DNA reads TGTGCCAGCAGCCGAGACAGGGGGCTTGAAAAACTGTTTTTT.

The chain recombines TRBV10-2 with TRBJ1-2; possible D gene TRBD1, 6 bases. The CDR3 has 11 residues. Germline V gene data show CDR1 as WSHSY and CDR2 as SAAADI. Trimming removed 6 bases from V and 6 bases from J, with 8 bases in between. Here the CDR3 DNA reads TGCGCCAGCAGGGGGGCAGATGGCTACACCTTC. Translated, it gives CASRGADGYTF.

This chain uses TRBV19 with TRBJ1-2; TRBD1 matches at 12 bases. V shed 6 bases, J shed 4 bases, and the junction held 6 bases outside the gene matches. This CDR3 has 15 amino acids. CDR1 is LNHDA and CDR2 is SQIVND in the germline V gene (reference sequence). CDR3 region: CASRIRDRGPYGYTF. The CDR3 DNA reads TGTGCCAGTAGAATCCGGGACAGGGGGCCCTATGGCTACACCTTC.

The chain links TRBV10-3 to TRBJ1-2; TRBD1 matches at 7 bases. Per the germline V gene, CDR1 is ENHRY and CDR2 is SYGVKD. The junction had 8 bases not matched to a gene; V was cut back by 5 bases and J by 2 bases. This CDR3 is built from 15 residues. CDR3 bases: TGTGCCATCAGTACTACCGGGACAGAAAACTATGGCTACACCTTC. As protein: CAISTTGTENYGYTF.

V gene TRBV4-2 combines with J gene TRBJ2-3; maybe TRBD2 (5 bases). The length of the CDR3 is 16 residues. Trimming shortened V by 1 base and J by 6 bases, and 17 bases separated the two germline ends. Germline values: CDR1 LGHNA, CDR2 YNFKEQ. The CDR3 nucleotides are TGTGCCAGCAGCCAAGGGGAGACGGGCACTGCGGATACGCAGTATTTT. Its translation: CASSQGETGTADTQYF.

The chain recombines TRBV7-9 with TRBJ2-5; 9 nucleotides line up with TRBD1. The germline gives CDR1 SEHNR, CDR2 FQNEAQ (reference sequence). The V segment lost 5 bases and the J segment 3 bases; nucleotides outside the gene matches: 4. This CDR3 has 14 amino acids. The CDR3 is CASSPRTGEETQYF. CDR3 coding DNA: TGTGCCAGCAGCCCCCGGACAGGGGAAGAGACCCAGTACTTC.

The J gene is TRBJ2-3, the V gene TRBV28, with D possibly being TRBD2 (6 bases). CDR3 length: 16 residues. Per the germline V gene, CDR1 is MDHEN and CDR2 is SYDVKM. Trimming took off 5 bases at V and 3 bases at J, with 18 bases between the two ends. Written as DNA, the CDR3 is TGTGCCAGCAGTCTTTATGGGCGGGGTTATACAGATACGCAGTATTTT. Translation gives CASSLYGRGYTDTQYF. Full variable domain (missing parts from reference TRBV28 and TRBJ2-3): DVKVTQSSRYLVKRTGEKVFLECVQDMDHENMFWYRQDPGLGLRLIYFSYDVKMKEKGDIPEGYSVSREKKERFSLILESASTNQTSMYLCASSLYGRGYTDTQYFGPGTRLTVL.

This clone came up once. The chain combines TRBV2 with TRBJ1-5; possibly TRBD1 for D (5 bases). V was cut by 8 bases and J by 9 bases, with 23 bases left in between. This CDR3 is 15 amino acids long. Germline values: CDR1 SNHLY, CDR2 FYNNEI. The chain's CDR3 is CASASTGGEDLPQHF. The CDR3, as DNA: TGTGCCAGCGCCTCAACCGGGGGGGAGGATCTGCCCCAGCATTTT.

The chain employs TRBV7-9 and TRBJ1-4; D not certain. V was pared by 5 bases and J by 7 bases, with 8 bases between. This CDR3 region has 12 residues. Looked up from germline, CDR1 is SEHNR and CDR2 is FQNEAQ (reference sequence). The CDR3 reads CASSPLAEKLFF. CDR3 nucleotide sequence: TGTGCCAGCAGCCCCCTAGCTGAAAAACTGTTTTTT.

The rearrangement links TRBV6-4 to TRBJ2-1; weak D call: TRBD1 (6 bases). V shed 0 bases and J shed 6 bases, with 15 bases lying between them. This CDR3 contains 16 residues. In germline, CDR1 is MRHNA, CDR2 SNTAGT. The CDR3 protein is CASSDSGASSPNEQFF. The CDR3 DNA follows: TGTGCCAGCAGTGACTCGGGGGCTAGTTCTCCCAATGAGCAGTTCTTC.